This TCR beta chain was captured by sequencing in a study of blood T cells in healthy people across ages. The use of a sample-barcoded 5' primer and a J-beta primer mix characterized a second PCR of roughly 6 to 12 cycles. Each CDR3 protein gets one entry after TCRdb re-called the 5' RACE reads with MiXCR. The table has 700,000 to 900,000 distinct CDR3 sequences, 25% to 30% seen once. A word on this clonotype: Its antigen is not known.

Notes on the study in general: Long-lived and aged donors differed, with more naive CD4+ cells and higher diversity in the long-lived.

V lost 5 bases and J 4 bases, leaving 14 bases between the germline ends. The CDR3 length is 14 residues. Each sample gave at least 6.5 million isolated PBMCs. The sample was also reused in another study, on T cells of mothers and their children. In that study: Every mother produced more than 10 million TCR beta CDR3 reads, whereas every child provided approximately 3 million. Related mother and child pairs showed slightly greater overlap (not significant) than unrelated pairs did.

The receptor comes from a boy younger than 18 in good health. The rearrangement joins TRBV12-3 or TRBV12-4 to TRBJ1-2; a possible D gene is TRBD1 (6 bases). What was sequenced was blood. CDR3 region: CASSPGGGLYGYTF. CDR3 nucleotides: TGTGCCAGCAGTCCGGGGGGCGGACTCTATGGCTACACCTTC.